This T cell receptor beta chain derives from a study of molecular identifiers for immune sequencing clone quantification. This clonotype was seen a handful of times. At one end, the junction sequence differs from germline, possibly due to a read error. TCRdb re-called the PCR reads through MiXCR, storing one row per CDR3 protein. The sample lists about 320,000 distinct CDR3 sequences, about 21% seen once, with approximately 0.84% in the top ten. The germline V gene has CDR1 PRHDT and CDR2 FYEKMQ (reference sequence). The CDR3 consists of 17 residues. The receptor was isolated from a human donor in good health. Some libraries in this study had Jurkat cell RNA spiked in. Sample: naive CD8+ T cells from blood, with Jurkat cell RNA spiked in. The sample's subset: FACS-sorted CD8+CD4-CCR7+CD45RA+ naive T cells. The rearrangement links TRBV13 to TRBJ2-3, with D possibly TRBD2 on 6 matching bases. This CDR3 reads CASSPTGGGLTTDTRYF. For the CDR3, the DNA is TGTGCCAGCAGCCCAACAGGTGGGGGACTTACGACAGATACGCGGTATTTT. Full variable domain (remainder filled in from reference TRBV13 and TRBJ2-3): AAGVIQSPRHLIKEKRETATLKCYPIPRHDTVYWYQQGPGQDPQFLISFYEKMQSDKGSIPDRFSAQQFSDYHSELNMSSLELGDSALYFCASSPTGGGLTTDTRYFGPGTRLTVL.